This record covers a single T cell receptor beta chain. The antigen remains undetermined. Noted time point: week 35, safety follow-up. Each dose delivered 300 ug of mutant IDH1 20-mer peptide subcutaneously with imiquimod. Newly diagnosed WHO grade 3 or 4 IDH1-mutant, ATRX-lost astrocytomas were identified in the donors. The source of the sample is a study of a mutant IDH1 vaccine in newly diagnosed glioma. The germline V gene encodes CDR1 MNHEY and CDR2 SMNVEV (reference sequence). This CDR3 has 16 amino acids. The V end was cut by 4 bases, the J end by 0 bases, with 13 bases between. The protocol was immunoSEQ multiplex PCR, while the TCRdb copy is restricted to in-frame clones and leaves out a portion. The table records some 30,000 clones, over 70% of them present only once.

The sample was PBMCs, taken from a glioma patient whose treatment included an IDH1 peptide vaccine. This rearrangement joins TRBV27 to TRBJ2-1; possibly TRBD1 or TRBD2 for D (5 bases each). The sequence was obtained from a woman aged 25 to 45 with glioma. Some clones in this sample may be carry-over from other donors' samples. The CDR3 sequence: CASSSRFGASYNEQFF. The CDR3 bases are TGTGCCAGCAGTTCCCGTTTCGGGGCCTCCTACAATGAGCAGTTCTTC.